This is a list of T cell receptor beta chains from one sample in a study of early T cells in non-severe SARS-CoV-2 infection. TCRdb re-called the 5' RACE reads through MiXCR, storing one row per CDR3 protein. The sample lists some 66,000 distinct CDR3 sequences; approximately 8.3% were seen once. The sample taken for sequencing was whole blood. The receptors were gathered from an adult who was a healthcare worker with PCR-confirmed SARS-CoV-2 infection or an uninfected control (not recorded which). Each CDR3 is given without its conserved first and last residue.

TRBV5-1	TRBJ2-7	ASSLELASSYEQY
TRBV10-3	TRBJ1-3	AIKPRTGDGNTIY
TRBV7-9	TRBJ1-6	ASSLVSGSSPLH
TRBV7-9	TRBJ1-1	ASSLALGTGRNTEAF
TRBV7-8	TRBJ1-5	ASSPGQRGPQH
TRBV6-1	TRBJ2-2	ASRILAGGITGELF
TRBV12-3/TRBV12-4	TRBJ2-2	ASSLVTDHLNSNTGELF
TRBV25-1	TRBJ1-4	ASSELPGVGEKLF
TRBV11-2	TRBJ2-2	ASSFQAWNTGELF
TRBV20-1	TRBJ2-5	SASRQETQY
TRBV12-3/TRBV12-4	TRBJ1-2	ASSQWTGRAYGYT
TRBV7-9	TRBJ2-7	ASSPTSGTGTEQY
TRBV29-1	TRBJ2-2	SGRGRENTGELF
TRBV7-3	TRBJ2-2	ASSLMDVQNTGELF
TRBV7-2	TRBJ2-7	ASSLAVGEQY
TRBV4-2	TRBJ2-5	ASSQVLTSGRGQETQY
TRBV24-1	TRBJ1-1	ATSARVVDTEAF
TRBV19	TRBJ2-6	ASATLGANVLT
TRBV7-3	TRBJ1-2	ASSLSGDHYGYT
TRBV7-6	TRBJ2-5	ASSLWRQETQY
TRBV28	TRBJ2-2	ASAGGTNTGELF
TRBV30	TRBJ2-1	AWSYVLAGDLF
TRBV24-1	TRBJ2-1	ATGTGRLNEQF
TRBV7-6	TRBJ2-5	ASSSRLAGGQETQY
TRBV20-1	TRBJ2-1	SASSSGGLSYNEQF
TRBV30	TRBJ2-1	AWSRDSSAGEEQF
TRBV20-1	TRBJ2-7	SALVAGIYEQY
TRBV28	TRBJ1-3	ASRDRVTGNTIY
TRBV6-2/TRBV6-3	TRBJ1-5	ASTIQGGGNQPQH
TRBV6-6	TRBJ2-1	ASSYRDGYNEQF
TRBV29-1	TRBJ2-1	SALSGRALGEQF
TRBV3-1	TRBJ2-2	ASSQYWPGELF
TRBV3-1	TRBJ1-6	ASSQGQGVNSPLH
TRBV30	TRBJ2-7	AWSVQGYDEQY
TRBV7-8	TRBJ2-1	ASSLALTSGSLYNEQF
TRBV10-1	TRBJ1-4	ASSDTGTGGEKLF
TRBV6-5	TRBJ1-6	ASSLSSRGKNSPLH
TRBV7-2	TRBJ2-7	ASRWDRGGEQY
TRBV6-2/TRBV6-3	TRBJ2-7	ASSYPDFSYEQY